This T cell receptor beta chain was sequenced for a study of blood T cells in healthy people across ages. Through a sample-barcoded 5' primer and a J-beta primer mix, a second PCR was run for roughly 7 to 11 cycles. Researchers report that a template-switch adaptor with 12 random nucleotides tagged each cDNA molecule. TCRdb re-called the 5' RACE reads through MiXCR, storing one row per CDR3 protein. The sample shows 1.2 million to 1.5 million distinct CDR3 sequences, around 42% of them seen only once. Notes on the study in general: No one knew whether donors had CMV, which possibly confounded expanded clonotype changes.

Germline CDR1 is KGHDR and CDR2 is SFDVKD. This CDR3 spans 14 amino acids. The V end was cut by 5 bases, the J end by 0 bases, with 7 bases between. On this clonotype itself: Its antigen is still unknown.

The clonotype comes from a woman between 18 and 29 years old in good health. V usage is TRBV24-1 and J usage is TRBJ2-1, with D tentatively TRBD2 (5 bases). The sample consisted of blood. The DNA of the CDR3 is TGTGCCACCAGTGGGCTAGCCTCCTACAATGAGCAGTTCTTC. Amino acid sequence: CATSGLASYNEQFF.